This TCR beta chain was obtained from a study of beta chain features in type 1 diabetes. Findings and caveats of the study: Patients with Type 1 diabetes showed moderately but significantly shorter TCRB CDR3s in all four CD4+ subsets.

The J segment lost 6 bases and the V segment lost 0 bases, leaving 5 bases of the junction unmatched. This CDR3 region has 14 residues. Germline-derived CDR1 and CDR2 are LGHNA and YSLEER. Sorting based on CD45RO/CCR7/CD25/CD127/CD95/CD27 separated CD4+ naive, central memory, regulatory and stem cell-like memory cells. Note on this clone: Its target is not known.

The entirety of the isolated RNA underwent reverse transcription, so expressed TCRB transcripts were sequenced. The method was immunoSEQ multiplex PCR; TCRdb's version includes in-frame clones alone and lacks a portion of them. The sample includes approximately 330,000 clones, around 10% seen only once; the top ten take 0.015%. The TCR originated in a woman aged 30 to 39 in good health. The sequenced sample consisted of naive CD4+ T cells from blood. The chain links TRBV4-3 to TRBJ2-7; TRBD2 aligns across 7 bases. CDR3 bases: TGCGCCAGCAGCCAAGATGGGACTACTTTCGAGCAGTACTTC. Protein: CASSQDGTTFEQYF.